This T cell receptor beta chain was obtained from a study of blood T cell repertoires in COVID-19. Study in general: Some COVID-19 samples were acute and others convalescent; all came from the United States, Italy and Spain. The analysed material was cDNA or gDNA that came from T cells, B-cell-depleted T cells, or PBMCs.

V was clipped by 4 bases and J by 5 bases, with 9 bases between them. The CDR3 extends over 12 amino acids. Germline CDR1 SEHNR, CDR2 FQNEAQ (reference sequence). In the authors' workflow: Reference gene primer amplification in the assay estimated nucleated cell counts. Profiling relied on immunoSEQ multiplex PCR, and the TCRdb table lists in-frame clones only, not all of them. V, J and clone size are taken as reported in that table, and D and trimming were inferred from the DNA itself. The data contain some 120,000 clones, 80% to 90% of them singletons. What was sequenced was peripheral blood. This clonotype was sampled from a woman aged 50 to 65 with active or convalescent COVID-19. The chain links TRBV7-9 to TRBJ2-7, with D possibly TRBD1 on 6 matching bases. The CDR3 bases are TGTGCCAGCAGCTCCGAGGGGGACGAGCAGTACTTC. This sequence encodes CASSSEGDEQYF.